This T cell receptor beta chain comes out of a study of shared clonotypes between healthy human individuals. From germline, CDR1 is SGHDT and CDR2 YYEEEE. The CDR3 consists of 13 residues. V lost 1 base, J lost 3 bases, and 8 bases lay in between. The study's findings and limits: How much donors shared clonotypes was expected to be affected by sequencing depth.

Naive CD8 cells were CD45RO-negative, positively selected for CCR7, excluding terminally differentiated effector memory CD45RA+ cells. Sequencing used immunoSEQ multiplex PCR; TCRdb keeps in-frame clones, though not all of them. This table has about 2.2 million clones, roughly 91% appearing once. In regard to this clone: Its antigen remains unknown.

The TCR sequence derives from a man aged 18 to 29 in good health. Some clones in this sample may be carry-over from other donors' samples. The chain employs TRBV5-6 and TRBJ2-7; D ambiguous. Sequencing was carried out using naive CD8+ T cells from PBMCs. Written as DNA, the CDR3 is TGTGCCAGCAGCTTGTTCCCCAGCTACGAGCAGTACTTC. It encodes CASSLFPSYEQYF.